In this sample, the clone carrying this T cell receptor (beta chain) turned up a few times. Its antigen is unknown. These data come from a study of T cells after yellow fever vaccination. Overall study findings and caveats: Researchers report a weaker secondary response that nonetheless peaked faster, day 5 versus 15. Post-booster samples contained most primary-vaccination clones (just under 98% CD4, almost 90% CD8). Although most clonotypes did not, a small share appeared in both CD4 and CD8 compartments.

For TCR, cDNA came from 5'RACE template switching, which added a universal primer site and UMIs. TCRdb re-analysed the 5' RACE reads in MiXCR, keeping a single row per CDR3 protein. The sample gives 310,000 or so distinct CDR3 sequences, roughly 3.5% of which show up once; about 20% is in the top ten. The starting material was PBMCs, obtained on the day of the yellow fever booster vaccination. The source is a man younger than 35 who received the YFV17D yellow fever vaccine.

In nucleotides, the CDR3 is TGTGCCAGCAGTTACGGTTGGGGGGACACTGAAGCTTTCTTT. Encoded protein: CASSYGWGDTEAFF. The V gene is TRBV6-6, the J gene TRBJ1-1; D is perhaps TRBD1 (5 bases). V was clipped by 2 bases and J by 3 bases, with 10 bases between them. The germline V gene has CDR1 MNHNY and CDR2 SVGAGI (reference sequence). The CDR3 has 14 amino acids.